One TCR beta chain is described in this entry. Its antigen has not been determined. Nothing much larger sits one base from this clone, and base qualities are not available. Distinct nucleotide sequences in the sample also encode this CDR3. This sample was taken from a study of shared clonotypes between healthy human individuals (dated by TCRdb to 2020 to 2021). In the study overall: Three men and two women, aged 18 to 49 years, made up the cohort. For each donor, CD4 naive and CD4 memory were each given three plates, CD8 naive was given two plates, and CD8 memory was given one plate. To estimate repertoire size and how much clonotype sharing occurs between individuals, the study deeply sequenced the blood TCR repertoires of five or six healthy adults. To increase sequencing depth and limit assay-specific biases, different laboratories used diverse techniques to prepare libraries and sequence TCR repertoires. Each donor's leukapheresis produced roughly between roughly 0.85 and 9.5 billion PBMCs. Broader findings and caveats from the paper: Sampling was restricted to blood, and TCR repertoires in tissue are likely to differ from TCR repertoires in blood. Naive subsets generally had larger estimated clonotype richness than memory subsets did. Incomplete sequencing was indicated by rarefaction of sorted-subset datasets, despite the large sequencing depth. Pairwise subsampling indicated that sequencing depth was expected to affect the degree of clonotype sharing among donors. Because the study included only a small number of donors, the genetic and exposure-history diversity represented was limited. When several donors were compared, the shared fraction of clonotypes was about 5% for naive CD4, roughly 3.4% for naive CD8, 2% to 2.5% for memory CD4, and 0.35% to 0.4% for memory CD8. Compared with non-shared clonotypes, clonotypes shared by all four sorted-subset donors had higher generation probabilities.

For the CD8 naive samples, CD45RO-negative cells were positively selected for CCR7, yielding a CD45RA+CCR7+ population from which TemRA cells were excluded. The donors were healthy, HIV-negative adults with no recently reported acute infections or vaccinations. Every donor was a Caucasian adult living in Nashville, Tennessee, USA. After blood collection by leukapheresis, PBMCs were isolated using Ficoll-Histopaque density gradient centrifugation and then cryopreserved in the vapor phase of liquid nitrogen. Analytical flow cytometry was used to check the purity and quantity of each magnetically sorted T cell population. Each sorted fraction had its genomic DNA isolated and then quantified by UV absorbance on a Nanodrop 2000c. Using the deep immunoSEQ assay, multiplex PCR amplified TCR CDR3 regions from genomic DNA. Genomic DNA extracted from each cell subset was distributed evenly over all wells of several immunoSEQ 96-well plates, and each plate served as one replicate. For sorted subsets, each replicate PCR was loaded with about 0.2 ug genomic DNA, equivalent to about 33,000 T cell genomes. Purified libraries were quantified with a Qubit 3.0 fluorometer, sized on a Bioanalyzer 2100, and re-quantified with the KAPA Library Quantification kit. Every immunoSEQ 96-well plate was sequenced on a dedicated single-read 150-cycle Illumina NextSeq 550 flow cell. The published analysis was carried out like this. The immunoSEQ output contained only junctional sequences without quality scores, so filtering could not match that applied to full-length reads. Sequences were annotated with PyIR, a Python wrapper for IgBLAST v1.9, using IMGT germline references to assign V/J genes and CDR3. Reads were removed for weak V/J assignments (E-value above 1e-6), missing CDR3, stop codons, out-of-frame junctions, or ambiguous translated residues. V3J clonotypes were defined as sequences sharing the same inferred V gene, J gene, and CDR3 amino acid sequence. To compute the percentage overlap between repertoires, the number of shared unique clonotypes was divided by the size of the smaller repertoire. Three approaches were used to assess repertoire richness: RTK rarefaction, the Chao1 estimator, and Recon v2.1 estimates of unobserved clonotypes. Generation probabilities for all TCRbeta clonotypes obtained by the gDNA method from a handful of donors were computed using OLGA. TCRdb took over this immuneACCESS table, retaining in-frame rearrangements with V and J assigned. Such tables are incomplete; in checked studies, under half of the missing clones stem from an unresolved V gene, and the remainder is unexplained. The V and J calls and the clone size are those of that table, but D and trimming were determined from the DNA. The sample table holds roughly 770,000 clones, of which approximately 96% were seen once. The biggest ten clones account for under 0.25% of the sample.

The germline V gene (reference sequence) provides CDR1 SEHNR and CDR2 FQNEAQ. Trimming removed 2 bases from V and 2 bases from J, leaving 4 bases between the germline ends. The CDR3 runs 12 residues from the cysteine to the phenylalanine. Only CDR3 DNA is held: 36 bases, read in frame from base 1. This sequence uses TRBV7-9 and TRBJ2-7; too little of a D gene remains to name it. Sequencing input: naive CD8+ T cells sorted from blood. In light of the paper, this sample's cell subset or site label describes: CD45RA+CCR7+. The TCR originated in a man aged 25-40 years in good health. The CDR3 amino acid sequence is: CASSLSAYEQYF. The DNA reads as follows: TGTGCCAGCAGCTTATCGGCCTACGAGCAGTACTTC.